Shown below are 9 T cell receptor beta chains from a single sample sequenced in a study of shared clonotypes between healthy human individuals. Here immunoSEQ multiplex PCR was the method, and the copy in TCRdb shows in-frame clones only, minus some. The sample holds roughly 2 million clones, nearly 97% seen once. The specimen sequenced was naive CD4+ T cells sorted from blood. Subset meaning: CD45RA+ positively selected. Every receptor here comes from a man aged 18 to 29 in good health.

The chain recombines TRBV10-3 with TRBJ2-7, with 10 bases fitting TRBD1. The ends lost 3 bases at V and 5 bases at J; junction bases unmatched: 13. CDR1 and CDR2 (germline): ENHRY, SYGVKD. This CDR3 region has 17 residues. In DNA, the CDR3 is TGTGCCATCAGTGAATCAAACCCCGGGACAGGGGCAAACGAGCAGTACTTC. Its translation is CAISESNPGTGANEQYF.

On this clone itself: The same CDR3 can be traced to other DNA sequences in this sample. The chain links TRBV7-3 to TRBJ1-5, with 8 nucleotides matching TRBD1. There are 13 residues in the CDR3. Per germline, CDR1 SGHTA and CDR2 FQGTGA. J lost 6 bases, V lost 5 bases, and 3 bases had no gene match. CDR3 sequence (DNA): TGTGCCAGCAGCCCCGACAGGGGTCAGCCCCAGCATTTT. It translates to CASSPDRGQPQHF.

The chain couples TRBV7-2 to TRBJ2-4; D possibly corresponds to TRBD2 (5 bases). The CDR3 totals 15 residues. Deletions cut 3 bases from V and 0 bases from J, with 9 bases between. The germline V gene has CDR1 SGHTA and CDR2 FQGNSA. The DNA for the CDR3 is TGTGCCAGCAGCTTCCCGGCGGGAGCCAAAAACATTCAGTACTTC. Its translation: CASSFPAGAKNIQYF.

In nucleotides, the CDR3 is TGCGCCAGCAACAGGGACCTCACAGATACGCAGTATTTT. This gives the protein CASNRDLTDTQYF. V gene TRBV5-1 combines with J gene TRBJ2-3; D possibly corresponds to TRBD1 (6 bases). V lost 6 bases, J lost 2 bases, and 10 bases lay in between. This CDR3 is built from 13 residues. From germline, CDR1 is SGHRS and CDR2 YFSETQ.

The V gene is TRBV18, the J gene TRBJ2-1; no reliable D call. The CDR3 contains 15 residues. V gave up 6 bases and J gave up 1 base, with 13 bases separating them. Germline-derived CDR1 and CDR2 are KGHSH and LQKENI. The CDR3 coding sequence is TGTGCCAGCTCCCCATCCCCGGAGTCCTACAATGAGCAGTTCTTC. The encoded protein is CASSPSPESYNEQFF.

The rearrangement uses TRBV7-2 and TRBJ1-2; no firm D call. This CDR3 is 12 amino acids long. The germline gives CDR1 SGHTA, CDR2 FQGNSA. V lost 3 bases and J lost 6, with 8 bases in between. This CDR3 reads CASSFYPDGYTF. The CDR3 DNA reads TGTGCCAGCAGCTTTTACCCTGATGGCTACACCTTC.

Worth noting for this clone: Other DNA sequences from this sample encode an identical CDR3 as well. This chain links TRBV27 with TRBJ2-7, with 9 positions matching TRBD2. CDR3 length: 13 amino acids. The V gene's germline CDR1 is MNHEY and CDR2 SMNVEV (reference sequence). The trim removed 5 bases at V and 4 bases at J, leaving 3 bases unmatched. The DNA of the CDR3 is TGTGCCAGCAGTCTAGCGGGACCTTACGAGCAGTACTTC. Translated, it gives CASSLAGPYEQYF.

The rearrangement joins TRBV19 to TRBJ1-5; D unclear. The CDR3 totals 14 residues. V lost 7 bases and J lost 1, with 11 bases in between. Germline V lookup: CDR1 LNHDA, CDR2 SQIVND (reference sequence). DNA of the CDR3: TGTGCCAGTAATCAGGCATTGAGCAATCAGCCCCAGCATTTT. Residues: CASNQALSNQPQHF.

The V call is TRBV18, the J call TRBJ2-7, with 9 bases fitting TRBD1. The CDR3 loop spans 15 amino acids. Losses at the gene ends were 2 bases for V and 3 bases for J; bases not matched to a gene: 5. Germline V lookup: CDR1 KGHSH, CDR2 LQKENI. The CDR3 DNA sequence: TGTGCCAGCTCACCAGGGACAGGGAGTTTCTACGAGCAGTACTTC. It translates to CASSPGTGSFYEQYF.